The 26 T cell receptor beta chains reported below all come from one sample, sequenced in a study of OX40 agonist ivuxolimab in advanced cancers. Here immunoSEQ multiplex PCR was the method, and the copy in TCRdb shows in-frame clones only, minus some. The sample holds some 80,000 clones, about 90% seen once. This specimen consisted of CD4+ or CD8+ T cells sorted from blood, obtained in a trial of the OX40 agonist ivuxolimab. These receptors came from an adult with an advanced solid tumor such as melanoma, head and neck, liver or kidney cancer.

This chain joins TRBV6-5 and TRBJ2-5, with D possibly TRBD2 on 6 matching bases. V was trimmed by 6 bases and J by 5 bases, leaving 16 bases between them. The germline V gene encodes CDR1 MNHEY and CDR2 SVGAGI. The CDR3 sequence is 14 residues long. The CDR3 spells CASSSPGRRETQYF. The DNA for the CDR3 is TGTGCCAGCAGCTCCCCAGGGAGGCGCGAGACCCAGTACTTC.

This clone has more than one count but fewer than ten. V gene TRBV6-6 combines with J gene TRBJ1-5; 8 nucleotides line up with TRBD1. CDR1 and CDR2 from the germline V gene are MNHNY and SVGAGI (reference sequence). The CDR3 totals 15 residues. J gave up 6 bases and V 7 bases, and 11 bases lay outside the gene matches. The CDR3 is CASNEGQGGSQPQHF. CDR3 coding DNA: TGTGCCAGCAACGAAGGACAGGGTGGGAGTCAGCCCCAGCATTTT.

CDR3 sequence (DNA): TGTGCCAGCAGCTCCGGGGGGTCGCGACAGCCCCAGCATTTT. It specifies CASSSGGSRQPQHF. This chain joins TRBV9 and TRBJ1-5; perhaps TRBD1 as D (5 bases). The CDR3 has 14 residues. Looked up from germline, CDR1 is SGDLS and CDR2 is YYNGEE. Trimming pared 4 bases from V and 7 bases from J, leaving 15 bases between.

Details on this clone: This CDR3 is also generated by other DNA sequences in the sample. V is TRBV7-2 and J is TRBJ1-3, with D hard to call. Germline lookup yields CDR1 SGHTA and CDR2 FQGNSA. This CDR3 comprises 14 residues. The V gene lost 3 bases and the J gene lost 0 bases, with 6 bases spanning the gap. DNA for the CDR3: TGTGCCAGCAGCTTGACGGGCTCTGGAAACACCATATATTTT. This encodes CASSLTGSGNTIYF.

J is TRBJ1-5 and V is TRBV6-1; D is uncertain. Germline-derived CDR1 and CDR2 are MNHNS and SASEGT. Trimming left V 3 bases short and J 5 bases short, with 11 bases between. This CDR3 has 14 residues. This CDR3 is CASSDSGRYQPQHF. Here the CDR3 DNA reads TGTGCCAGCAGTGACTCCGGGAGGTATCAGCCCCAGCATTTT.

This clone was seen a single time. V usage is TRBV30 and J usage is TRBJ1-1, with a weak D call TRBD1 (5 bases). This CDR3 comprises 14 residues. The V end lost 5 bases, the J end lost 7 bases, and 20 bases lay between the germline ends. Germline CDR1 reads GTSNPN; CDR2 reads SVGIG (reference sequence). The CDR3 spells CAWGRNTEGVEAFF. The CDR3 DNA sequence: TGTGCCTGGGGTCGTAACACCGAAGGGGTTGAAGCTTTCTTT.

The rearrangement links TRBV10-1 to TRBJ1-1; possible D gene TRBD1, 5 bases. CDR3 length equals 14 residues. Germline CDR1 and CDR2: WNHNN and SYGVQD (reference sequence). V was clipped by 8 bases and J by 4 bases, with 17 bases between them. The CDR3 protein is CASARGLSGTEAFF. The CDR3 DNA reads as TGCGCCAGCGCTAGGGGTTTGAGCGGCACTGAAGCTTTCTTT.

The chain links TRBV30 to TRBJ2-6; weak D call: TRBD2 (5 bases). CDR1 is GTSNPN, CDR2 SVGIG, per germline (reference sequence). V lost 8 bases, J lost 0 bases, and 14 bases lay in between. The CDR3 loop spans 15 amino acids. The CDR3: CARTEDFSGANVLTF. For the CDR3, the DNA is TGTGCCCGGACTGAAGACTTCTCTGGGGCCAACGTCCTGACTTTC.

The chain has TRBV4-2 and TRBJ2-5; TRBD2 matches 11 bases. The length of the CDR3 is 15 residues. CDR1 LGHNA and CDR2 YNFKEQ come from the germline V gene. The junction had 2 bases not matched to a gene; V was cut back by 1 base and J by 4 bases. The CDR3 bases are TGTGCCAGCAGCCAAGCCGGACTAGCGGGAGAGACCCAGTACTTC. This encodes CASSQAGLAGETQYF.

The chain links TRBV5-8 to TRBJ1-2; D ambiguous. The CDR3 has 12 amino acids. Germline CDR1 SGHTS, CDR2 YDEGEE. V lost 4 bases and J 4 bases, leaving 8 bases between the germline ends. The CDR3 here is CASSIQTYGYTF. CDR3 in DNA: TGTGCCAGCAGCATCCAAACCTATGGCTACACCTTC.

The genes are TRBV5-1 and TRBJ1-2; D unclear. Germline loops: CDR1 SGHRS, CDR2 YFSETQ. The V end lost 0 bases, the J end lost 3 bases, and 9 bases lay between the germline ends. The CDR3 length is 14 residues. CDR3 sequence reads: CASSLAREDYGYTF. As DNA, the CDR3 is TGCGCCAGCAGCTTGGCCCGGGAAGACTATGGCTACACCTTC. Full variable domain (rest looked up from reference TRBV5-1 and TRBJ1-2): KAGVTQTPRYLIKTRGQQVTLSCSPISGHRSVSWYQQTPGQGLQFLFEYFSETQRNKGNFPGRFSGRQFSNSRSEMNVSTLELGDSALYLCASSLAREDYGYTFGSGTRLTVV.

The rearrangement uses TRBV19 and TRBJ1-2; D gene ambiguous. Germline-derived CDR1 and CDR2 are LNHDA and SQIVND (reference sequence). V lost 4 bases, J lost 0 bases, and 9 bases lay in between. The CDR3 consists of 14 residues. CDR3 sequence reads: CASSRAWANYGYTF. The CDR3 nucleotides read TGTGCCAGTAGTAGGGCTTGGGCTAACTATGGCTACACCTTC.

The CDR3 is CASSLVGKGSNEQFF. In DNA, the CDR3 is TGTGCCAGCAGTTTAGTCGGGAAAGGGTCCAATGAGCAGTTCTTC. V is TRBV27 and J is TRBJ2-1; the D gene is possibly TRBD2 (5 bases). Trimming shortened V by 2 bases and J by 6 bases, and 14 bases separated the two germline ends. The CDR3 extends over 15 amino acids. In germline, CDR1 is MNHEY, CDR2 SMNVEV (reference sequence).

The J gene is TRBJ2-1, the V gene TRBV2, with TRBD2 identical over 9 bases. The V gene end was trimmed by 6 bases and the J gene end by 5 bases; junction bases not matched to a gene: 2. There are 13 residues in the CDR3. Germline assignment: CDR1 SNHLY and CDR2 FYNNEI. The CDR3 region has the DNA TGTGCCAGCAGGGCGGGAGGGCACAATGAGCAGTTCTTC. The encoded protein is CASRAGGHNEQFF.

V usage is TRBV5-1 and J usage is TRBJ1-1; D not certain. Trimming stripped 2 bases from V and 4 bases from J, with 18 bases between. This CDR3 comprises 16 residues. In germline, CDR1 is SGHRS, CDR2 YFSETQ. The CDR3 sequence is CASSFRPLEGGTEAFF. The CDR3 nucleotides are TGCGCCAGCAGCTTTCGCCCTTTGGAGGGTGGCACTGAAGCTTTCTTT.

This chain connects TRBV5-1 to TRBJ2-3; 11 bases are a match to TRBD2. Germline CDR1 is SGHRS and CDR2 is YFSETQ. The J segment lost 5 bases and the V segment lost 0 bases, leaving 5 bases of the junction unmatched. The CDR3 extends over 16 amino acids. The CDR3 loop reads CASSLDSGGAGDTQYF. CDR3 nucleotides: TGCGCCAGCAGCTTGGATAGCGGGGGGGCCGGAGATACGCAGTATTTT.

V is TRBV7-8 and J is TRBJ2-6, with D possibly being TRBD1 (6 bases). This CDR3 contains 15 residues. Germline lookup yields CDR1 SGHVS and CDR2 FQNEAQ. Trimming took 5 bases from V and 2 from J, leaving 10 bases between them. The CDR3 region has the DNA TGTGCCAGCAGCCTACAGGGAACTGGGGCCAACGTCCTGACTTTC. Translating gives CASSLQGTGANVLTF.

The chain is built from TRBV5-4 and TRBJ2-2, with D hard to call. Germline V gene lookup returns CDR1 SGHNT and CDR2 YYREEE (reference sequence). The CDR3 length is 15 residues. Trimming cost V 0 bases and J 6 bases, with 12 bases left between them. CDR3 bases: TGTGCCAGCAGCTTGGCACCCCGTGGCGCCGGGGAGCTGTTTTTT. Amino acids: CASSLAPRGAGELFF. Supplemented by reference TRBV5-4 and TRBJ2-2, the full variable domain reads ETGVTQSPTHLIKTRGQQVTLRCSSQSGHNTVSWYQQALGQGPQFIFQYYREEENGRGNFPPRFSGLQFPNYSSELNVNALELDDSALYLCASSLAPRGAGELFFGEGSRLTVL.

The chain links TRBV30 to TRBJ2-3; possible D gene TRBD2, 5 bases. Germline V gene lookup returns CDR1 GTSNPN and CDR2 SVGIG (reference sequence). CDR3 length: 13 residues. Trimming took 1 base from V and 5 from J, leaving 10 bases between them. Here the CDR3 DNA reads TGTGCCTGGAGTGGAGGGCGCCAAGATACGCAGTATTTT. It translates to CAWSGGRQDTQYF.

The V call is TRBV27, the J call TRBJ2-1, with 12 bases that match TRBD2. Germline loops: CDR1 MNHEY, CDR2 SMNVEV (reference sequence). The CDR3 consists of 16 residues. V lost 2 bases, J lost 10 bases, and 9 bases stayed unmatched. CDR3 in DNA: TGTGCCAGCAGTTTAATATCTAGCGGGAGGGCTCGAGAGCAGTTCTTC. Its protein product is CASSLISSGRAREQFF.

The chain combines TRBV6-1 with TRBJ1-4; 9 nucleotides line up with TRBD1. The CDR3 loop spans 15 amino acids. Germline trimming cut 1 base from V and 4 bases from J; bases unmatched to any gene: 1. CDR1 and CDR2 (germline): MNHNS, SASEGT. CDR3 in DNA: TGTGCCAGCAGTGAAGTGACAGGGGGTAATGAAAAACTGTTTTTT. It specifies CASSEVTGGNEKLFF.

The rearrangement links TRBV7-2 to TRBJ1-2; D is unresolved. Germline V gene lookup returns CDR1 SGHTA and CDR2 FQGNSA. This CDR3 comprises 14 residues. Trimming removed 4 bases from V and 0 bases from J, with 9 bases in between. CDR3 region: CASSSQPTNYGYTF. CDR3 bases: TGTGCCAGCAGCTCCCAGCCGACTAACTATGGCTACACCTTC.

This sequence joins TRBV2 and TRBJ1-2; 10 nucleotides align to TRBD1. J gave up 2 bases and V 4 bases, and 4 bases lay outside the gene matches. CDR1 SNHLY and CDR2 FYNNEI come from the germline V gene. The CDR3 is 15 amino acids. The CDR3 bases are TGTGCCAGCAGTGTCCGGGACAGGGGAAACTATGGCTACACCTTC. It codes for CASSVRDRGNYGYTF.

This chain links TRBV5-1 with TRBJ2-5; D is ambiguous. This CDR3 comprises 14 residues. V was clipped by 2 bases and J by 0 bases, with 8 bases between them. CDR1 and CDR2 from the germline V gene are SGHRS and YFSETQ. The CDR3 here is CASSFSMYQETQYF. CDR3 DNA sequence: TGCGCCAGCAGCTTTTCGATGTACCAAGAGACCCAGTACTTC.

This chain joins TRBV7-2 and TRBJ1-5; a possible D gene is TRBD1 (5 bases). This CDR3 region has 13 residues. The germline V gene has CDR1 SGHTA and CDR2 FQGNSA. Here the CDR3 reads CATRGASNQPQHF. The CDR3 DNA follows: TGTGCTACGCGCGGGGCTAGCAATCAGCCCCAGCATTTT.

The genes are TRBV30 and TRBJ1-4; D ambiguous. The CDR3 loop spans 20 amino acids. Deletions cut 2 bases from V and 0 bases from J, with 25 bases between. Germline V gives CDR1 GTSNPN, CDR2 SVGIG (reference sequence). The CDR3 sequence: CAWSREERTVRFSTNEKLFF. DNA for the CDR3: TGTGCCTGGAGTCGAGAGGAGAGGACGGTACGCTTCTCAACTAATGAAAAACTGTTTTTT.